The rows below give T cell receptor beta chains drawn from one sample of a study of blood T cell repertoires in COVID-19. Sequencing used immunoSEQ multiplex PCR; TCRdb keeps in-frame clones, though not all of them. The table includes about 420,000 clones, about 90% detected once. Sequenced: peripheral blood. These receptors were collected from a man aged 18 to 35 with COVID-19, enrolled during active disease. The CDR3 runs from the conserved cysteine through the conserved F or W. The D gene is left open where the match is weak. Part of the rows lack a size; the others show once, few, many or a class for expanded clones.

clone_size | d_call | j_call | v_call | cdr3_nt | cdr3_aa
few | TRBD2 | TRBJ2-2 | TRBV7-9 | TGTGCCAGCTACGATGGACTAGCGGGAACCACCGGGGAGCTGTTTTTT | CASYDGLAGTTGELFF
- | TRBD2 | TRBJ2-3 | TRBV7-6 | TGTGCCAGCAGCTTAGCCTCTGCACTAGCGGGAGGAGGAGGCACAGATACGCAGTATTTT | CASSLASALAGGGGTDTQYF
- | TRBD2 | TRBJ2-3 | TRBV19 | TGTGCCAGTAGAGGACTAGCGGGGGCCCTCACAGATACGCAGTATTTT | CASRGLAGALTDTQYF
- | - | TRBJ2-1 | TRBV15 | TGTGCCACCAGCAGAGTACCCTTCGAGGGCAATGAGCAGTTCTTC | CATSRVPFEGNEQFF
- | TRBD2 | TRBJ2-3 | TRBV10-1 | TGCGCCAGCAGTGTCGGGGCTAGCGGACTCACAGATACGCAGTATTTT | CASSVGASGLTDTQYF
- | TRBD2 | TRBJ2-3 | TRBV5-4 | TGTGCCAGCAGCTTGGTGCGGGGGGGAGGGGCCCCAGATACGCAGTATTTT | CASSLVRGGGAPDTQYF
- | - | TRBJ2-7 | TRBV13 | TGTGCCAGCAGCTTAGGTCGGACTTTAAATTACGAGCAGTACTTC | CASSLGRTLNYEQYF
- | - | TRBJ1-1 | TRBV27 | TGTGCCAGCAGTTTATCGGGGGGGGTACAGGGATTCTTGAACACTGAAGCTTTCTTT | CASSLSGGVQGFLNTEAFF
- | - | TRBJ2-1 | TRBV5-1 | TGCGCCAGCAGCTTGGGTACAACCGTCAATGAGCAGTTCTTC | CASSLGTTVNEQFF
- | TRBD2 | TRBJ2-3 | TRBV7-9 | TGTGCCAGCAGCCGGCAGCGGGAGGGCCAATTCATAGATACGCAGTATTTT | CASSRQREGQFIDTQYF
- | TRBD2 | TRBJ2-7 | TRBV18 | TGTGCCAGCTCTCCCCGGACTAGCGTCAGATACGAGCAGTACTTC | CASSPRTSVRYEQYF
once | TRBD2 | TRBJ2-7 | TRBV9 | TGTGCCAGCAGCCCAGGACTAGCGGGACGTGCCTACGAGCAGTACTTC | CASSPGLAGRAYEQYF
- | TRBD2 | TRBJ2-1 | TRBV9 | TGTGCCAGCAGCCCCCGTACCCGCGGGGGACGCGGATACAATGAGCAGTTCTTC | CASSPRTRGGRGYNEQFF
- | TRBD2 | TRBJ2-1 | TRBV6-4 | TGTGCCAGCAGTCATGATGGACTAGCGGACAATGAGCAGTTCTTC | CASSHDGLADNEQFF
- | - | TRBJ1-3 | TRBV11-2 | TGTGCCAGCAGCCGGACAGAAAGAAACACCATATATTTT | CASSRTERNTIYF
once | TRBD2 | TRBJ2-7 | TRBV5-6 | TGTGCCAGCAGCGTGTTCGGCGGGGGGGCCTTTAACGAGCAGTACTTC | CASSVFGGGAFNEQYF
- | - | TRBJ2-2 | TRBV25-1 | TGTGCCAGCAGTGAGGCTAGAGAAACCGGGGAGCTGTTTTTT | CASSEARETGELFF
- | - | TRBJ1-5 | TRBV5-8 | TGTGCCAGCAGCTTGGGTCTGGCTCAAAATCAGCCCCAGCATTTT | CASSLGLAQNQPQHF
- | - | TRBJ2-7 | TRBV7-9 | TGTGCCAGCAGCTCTCAATTGACAGAATCCTACGAGCAGTACTTC | CASSSQLTESYEQYF
- | TRBD2 | TRBJ2-1 | TRBV10-2 | TGCGCCAGCAGCCTAGCGGGGGGGCCTGGAGATGAGCAGTTCTTC | CASSLAGGPGDEQFF
- | TRBD1 | TRBJ2-7 | TRBV5-6 | TGTGCCAGCAGATCCGGACAGGGATCCTACGAGCAGTACTTC | CASRSGQGSYEQYF
- | TRBD1 | TRBJ1-2 | TRBV6-1 | TGTGCCAGCAGTGAATGGGCTATAGGGGGCGACGGCTACACCTTC | CASSEWAIGGDGYTF
- | - | TRBJ2-7 | TRBV12-2 | TGTGCAAGTCGCCCCTCGTGGTCCGGGAGTGGCTCCTACGAGCAGTACTTC | CASRPSWSGSGSYEQYF
- | - | TRBJ2-5 | TRBV2 | TGTGCCAGCAGCTGGAGGCGGGGAGAGACCCAGTACTTC | CASSWRRGETQYF
- | - | TRBJ2-7 | TRBV5-6 | TGTGCCAGCAGCTTGATCGGGACTCTCGAGCAGTACTTC | CASSLIGTLEQYF
- | - | TRBJ2-1 | TRBV7-9 | TGTGCCAGCAGCCTCCCGGAGAAGAATGAGCAGTTCTTC | CASSLPEKNEQFF
- | TRBD2 | TRBJ2-2 | TRBV2 | TGTGCCAGCAGTGCCCTAGCGGGGGAGAACACCGGGGAGCTGTTTTTT | CASSALAGENTGELFF
- | - | TRBJ1-2 | TRBV30 | TGTGCCTGGAGTAAGGGGTTAGGTGATGGCTACACCTTC | CAWSKGLGDGYTF
- | TRBD1 | TRBJ2-7 | TRBV2 | TGTGCCAGCAGAGCACAGGGGGCGTCAGCCTACGAGCAGTACTTC | CASRAQGASAYEQYF
- | - | TRBJ1-3 | TRBV5-1 | TGCGCCAGCAGCCAACAGGGCCACTCTGGAAACACCATATATTTT | CASSQQGHSGNTIYF
- | TRBD2 | TRBJ2-3 | TRBV24-1 | TGTGCCACCAGTGATGATACTAGCGATTGGACAGATACGCAGTATTTT | CATSDDTSDWTDTQYF
- | TRBD1 | TRBJ2-3 | TRBV19 | TGTGCCAGTATGGACAGGGGGGGAATTGGCACAGATACGCAGTATTTT | CASMDRGGIGTDTQYF
- | - | TRBJ1-1 | TRBV5-5 | TGTGCCAGCAGCCCAACAGCACACAACACTGAAGCTTTCTTT | CASSPTAHNTEAFF
- | TRBD1 | TRBJ2-3 | TRBV19 | TGTGCCAGTAGTTCGTCCGGGACAGGGTCCCCCGATACGCAGTATTTT | CASSSSGTGSPDTQYF
- | - | TRBJ1-3 | TRBV29-1 | TGCAGCGTTGACGGAGGCACTGGAAACACCATATATTTT | CSVDGGTGNTIYF
- | TRBD1 | TRBJ2-3 | TRBV3-1/TRBV3-2 | TGTGCCAGCAGCCGCGGACAGGGGAGCACAGATACGCAGTATTTT | CASSRGQGSTDTQYF
- | TRBD2 | TRBJ2-1 | TRBV4-1 | TGCGCCAGCAGCCAAGATGGAGCGGGAGCCGGTAGTAGGTTCTTC | CASSQDGAGAGSRFF
- | - | TRBJ2-7 | TRBV5-1 | TGCGCCAGCAGCTTGGCGGGGGGCCCCTACGAGCAGTACTTC | CASSLAGGPYEQYF
few | - | TRBJ1-1 | TRBV2 | TGTGCCAGCAGTGAGGGGAGGACGGACACTAATGAAGCTTTCTTT | CASSEGRTDTNEAFF
few | TRBD1 | TRBJ1-2 | TRBV6-5 | TGTGCCAGCAGGGACAGGGCTAACTATGGCTACACCTTC | CASRDRANYGYTF
- | - | TRBJ2-1 | TRBV19 | TGTGCCAGTAGTCAAGCCTTTAGCGGCAATGAGCAGTTCTTC | CASSQAFSGNEQFF
- | - | TRBJ1-1 | TRBV29-1 | TGCAGCGTTGCCCGGACATCTGAAGCTTTCTTT | CSVARTSEAFF
- | TRBD2 | TRBJ2-7 | TRBV6-5 | TGTGCCAGCGCTAACCTAGCGGGAGGGCCAAACGAGCAGTACTTC | CASANLAGGPNEQYF
- | TRBD1 | TRBJ2-3 | TRBV7-9 | TGTGCCAGCAGCTCATACAGGGGAGTAGATACGCAGTATTTT | CASSSYRGVDTQYF
- | - | TRBJ2-1 | TRBV7-8 | TGTGCCACCACGCCACAGGGTGTTAGGCAGTTCTTC | CATTPQGVRQFF
- | - | TRBJ1-6 | TRBV3-1/TRBV3-2 | TGTGCCAGCAGCCTTCGACTAGGAGGTTCACCCCTCCACTTT | CASSLRLGGSPLHF
- | - | TRBJ2-7 | TRBV11-3 | TGTGCCAGCCTCAAGAAGGGAGAGTCCTACGAGCAGTACTTC | CASLKKGESYEQYF
- | - | TRBJ2-7 | TRBV5-1 | TGCGCCAGCAGCTTGGAAGAGTCCTACGAGCAGTACTTC | CASSLEESYEQYF
- | TRBD1 | TRBJ1-6 | TRBV5-6 | TGTGCCAGCAGCCTTGTGACAGGGGGAAATTCACCCCTCCACTTT | CASSLVTGGNSPLHF
- | - | TRBJ1-2 | TRBV3-1/TRBV3-2 | TGTGCCAGCAGCCAGGAGGAGGCTAACTATGGCTACACCTTC | CASSQEEANYGYTF
- | - | TRBJ1-6 | TRBV6-1 | TGTGCCAGCAGTGAAGGCAACAGAAATTCACCCCTCCACTTT | CASSEGNRNSPLHF
- | - | TRBJ1-4 | TRBV2 | TGTGCCAGCATGAACCCAGGGGCAACTAATGAAAAACTGTTTTTT | CASMNPGATNEKLFF
- | TRBD2 | TRBJ2-3 | TRBV13 | TGTGCCAGCAGTCCATGGACTAGCGGCACAGATACGCAGTATTTT | CASSPWTSGTDTQYF
- | TRBD1 | TRBJ1-5 | TRBV6-6 | TGTGCCAGCAGTTACTCCGGACAGGGGGGAGAGCCCCAGCATTTT | CASSYSGQGGEPQHF
- | - | TRBJ1-1 | TRBV28 | TGTGCCAGCAGTTCCTCCCCGGGACATATGAACACTGAAGCTTTCTTT | CASSSSPGHMNTEAFF
- | - | TRBJ1-1 | TRBV6-5 | TGTGCCACATTTCCCCCAGGGCCGGGCACTGAAGCTTTCTTT | CATFPPGPGTEAFF
- | - | TRBJ1-5 | TRBV6-5 | TGTGCCAGCAGCCGCCGCTATAGCAATCAGCCCCAGCATTTT | CASSRRYSNQPQHF
- | TRBD1 | TRBJ1-1 | TRBV6-5 | TGTGCCAGCAGACCCGGGACAGGGTGGGTCACTGAAGCTTTCTTT | CASRPGTGWVTEAFF
- | TRBD2 | TRBJ2-4 | TRBV25-1 | TGTGCCAGCAGTGGATCCCCTAGCGGGGGGAGGGATAGAGACATTCAGTACTTC | CASSGSPSGGRDRDIQYF